This is a list of T cell receptor beta chains from one sample in a study of blood T cell repertoires in COVID-19. Assay: immunoSEQ multiplex PCR; the TCRdb copy retains only in-frame clones and omits some. The sample has about 64,000 clones; about 70% are singletons. The sample consisted of peripheral blood. The source is a human donor in a cohort sampled during active COVID-19. Each CDR3 is given with its conserved first and last residue. The D gene is left open where the match is weak. Clone size, where shown, is once, few, many, or a class for clones that have expanded.

abundance: .
len: 16
d_gene: TRBD1
j_gene: TRBJ2-1
v_gene: TRBV3-1/TRBV3-2
CDR3aa: CASSPAPGQGAYEQFF
CDR3nt: TGTGCCAGCAGCCCAGCACCGGGACAGGGGGCTTATGAGCAGTTCTTC

abundance: .
len: 16
d_gene: TRBD1
j_gene: TRBJ1-2
v_gene: TRBV30
CDR3aa: CAWSVPRTGPNYGYTF
CDR3nt: TGTGCCTGGAGTGTGCCGCGGACAGGACCCAACTATGGCTACACCTTC

abundance: .
len: 16
d_gene: .
j_gene: TRBJ2-5
v_gene: TRBV4-1
CDR3aa: CASSQEGGPRGETQYF
CDR3nt: TGCGCCAGCAGCCAAGAAGGAGGACCTCGCGGTGAGACCCAGTACTTC

abundance: .
len: 15
d_gene: TRBD2
j_gene: TRBJ2-1
v_gene: TRBV18
CDR3aa: CASSPPGLAGNEQFF
CDR3nt: TGTGCCAGCTCACCACCGGGACTAGCTGGTAATGAGCAGTTCTTC

abundance: medium-sized
len: 13
d_gene: .
j_gene: TRBJ2-7
v_gene: TRBV12-3/TRBV12-4
CDR3aa: CASSLDNSYEQYF
CDR3nt: TGTGCCAGCAGTTTGGACAACTCCTACGAGCAGTACTTC

abundance: few
len: 9
d_gene: .
j_gene: TRBJ2-7
v_gene: TRBV6-4
CDR3aa: CASTYEQYF
CDR3nt: TGTGCCAGTACATACGAGCAGTACTTC

abundance: .
len: 18
d_gene: TRBD1
j_gene: TRBJ1-3
v_gene: TRBV11-2
CDR3aa: CASSPWPGTELSGNTIYF
CDR3nt: TGTGCCAGCAGCCCGTGGCCCGGGACAGAATTATCTGGAAACACCATATATTTT

abundance: .
len: 12
d_gene: .
j_gene: TRBJ2-1
v_gene: TRBV19
CDR3aa: CASSNGVSEQFF
CDR3nt: TGTGCCAGTAGTAACGGAGTATCTGAGCAGTTCTTC

abundance: .
len: 14
d_gene: .
j_gene: TRBJ1-1
v_gene: TRBV28
CDR3aa: CASRYGALNTEAFF
CDR3nt: TGTGCCAGCAGGTACGGAGCCCTGAACACTGAAGCTTTCTTT

abundance: many
len: 14
d_gene: TRBD2
j_gene: TRBJ2-7
v_gene: TRBV6-7
CDR3aa: CASSYGGGTYEQYF
CDR3nt: TGTGCCAGCAGTTACGGCGGGGGAACCTACGAGCAGTACTTC

abundance: few
len: 17
d_gene: .
j_gene: TRBJ1-1
v_gene: TRBV30
CDR3aa: CAWNGAGGVKRDTEAFF
CDR3nt: TGTGCCTGGAATGGGGCGGGGGGAGTTAAGAGGGACACTGAAGCTTTCTTT

abundance: .
len: 12
d_gene: .
j_gene: TRBJ1-2
v_gene: TRBV6-1
CDR3aa: CASSDNIYGYTF
CDR3nt: TGTGCCAGCAGTGACAACATCTATGGCTACACCTTC

abundance: .
len: 14
d_gene: TRBD2
j_gene: TRBJ2-7
v_gene: TRBV15
CDR3aa: CATSKSGGAYEQYF
CDR3nt: TGTGCCACCAGTAAAAGCGGGGGGGCCTACGAGCAGTACTTC

abundance: .
len: 13
d_gene: .
j_gene: TRBJ2-1
v_gene: TRBV19
CDR3aa: CASSTGGRDEQFF
CDR3nt: TGTGCCAGTAGTACTGGGGGCCGGGATGAGCAGTTCTTC

abundance: few
len: 13
d_gene: TRBD1
j_gene: TRBJ2-5
v_gene: TRBV11-2
CDR3aa: CASSSGTAETQYF
CDR3nt: TGTGCCAGCAGTTCCGGGACAGCAGAGACCCAGTACTTC

abundance: .
len: 15
d_gene: .
j_gene: TRBJ1-5
v_gene: TRBV28
CDR3aa: CASSLGTSGNQPQHF
CDR3nt: TGTGCCAGCAGTTTAGGGACTTCGGGCAATCAGCCCCAGCATTTT

abundance: .
len: 16
d_gene: TRBD1
j_gene: TRBJ1-4
v_gene: TRBV5-5
CDR3aa: CASSLRQGLPNEKLFF
CDR3nt: TGTGCCAGCAGCTTGAGACAGGGGTTGCCTAATGAAAAACTGTTTTTT

abundance: .
len: 15
d_gene: TRBD1
j_gene: TRBJ1-6
v_gene: TRBV27
CDR3aa: CASSLSDRGNSPLHF
CDR3nt: TGTGCCAGCAGTTTATCGGACAGGGGTAATTCACCCCTCCACTTT

abundance: .
len: 15
d_gene: TRBD1
j_gene: TRBJ1-5
v_gene: TRBV7-9
CDR3aa: CASSPGQDGPQPQHF
CDR3nt: TGTGCCAGCAGCCCCGGACAGGACGGGCCTCAGCCCCAGCATTTT

abundance: once
len: 11
d_gene: .
j_gene: TRBJ2-7
v_gene: TRBV30
CDR3aa: CAWSSLGSRYF
CDR3nt: TGTGCCTGGAGTTCCCTCGGGAGTCGATACTTC

abundance: .
len: 12
d_gene: TRBD1
j_gene: TRBJ1-2
v_gene: TRBV6-5
CDR3aa: CASNPGGTVYTF
CDR3nt: TGTGCCAGCAATCCAGGGGGGACGGTCTACACCTTC

abundance: .
len: 14
d_gene: .
j_gene: TRBJ2-5
v_gene: TRBV6-5
CDR3aa: CASTIGGLSETQYF
CDR3nt: TGTGCCAGCACTATTGGAGGGTTGTCGGAGACCCAGTACTTC

abundance: .
len: 16
d_gene: .
j_gene: TRBJ1-1
v_gene: TRBV19
CDR3aa: CASSIGTRQGNTEAFF
CDR3nt: TGTGCCAGTAGTATAGGGACACGTCAGGGGAACACTGAAGCTTTCTTT

abundance: .
len: 13
d_gene: .
j_gene: TRBJ1-5
v_gene: TRBV19
CDR3aa: CASSGGSVGPQHF
CDR3nt: TGTGCCAGTAGTGGGGGGTCGGTAGGGCCCCAGCATTTT

abundance: .
len: 14
d_gene: TRBD2
j_gene: TRBJ2-5
v_gene: TRBV7-3
CDR3aa: CASSMRGGEETQYF
CDR3nt: TGTGCCAGCAGCATGCGGGGGGGAGAGGAGACCCAGTACTTC

abundance: few
len: 16
d_gene: .
j_gene: TRBJ2-7
v_gene: TRBV21-1
CDR3aa: CASGQILAGGTYEQYF
CDR3nt: TGTGCCAGCGGACAAATACTAGCGGGGGGTACCTACGAGCAGTACTTC

abundance: .
len: 15
d_gene: .
j_gene: TRBJ2-1
v_gene: TRBV3-1/TRBV3-2
CDR3aa: CASSHVTGSYNEQFF
CDR3nt: TGTGCCAGCAGCCATGTCACCGGCTCCTACAATGAGCAGTTCTTC

abundance: .
len: 13
d_gene: .
j_gene: TRBJ2-5
v_gene: TRBV5-1
CDR3aa: CASGGTEQETQYF
CDR3nt: TGCGCCAGCGGAGGGACGGAGCAAGAGACCCAGTACTTC

abundance: .
len: 16
d_gene: .
j_gene: TRBJ2-2
v_gene: TRBV9
CDR3aa: CASSVVAGENTGELFF
CDR3nt: TGTGCCAGCAGCGTAGTGGCAGGGGAGAACACCGGGGAGCTGTTTTTT

abundance: .
len: 14
d_gene: .
j_gene: TRBJ1-5
v_gene: TRBV4-1
CDR3aa: CASSQQGFNQPQHF
CDR3nt: TGCGCCAGCAGCCAACAGGGTTTCAATCAGCCCCAGCATTTT

abundance: .
len: 16
d_gene: TRBD2
j_gene: TRBJ2-1
v_gene: TRBV3-1/TRBV3-2
CDR3aa: CASSLVPTSGYNEQFF
CDR3nt: TGTGCCAGCAGCCTCGTACCCACTAGCGGTTACAATGAGCAGTTCTTC

abundance: .
len: 17
d_gene: .
j_gene: TRBJ2-6
v_gene: TRBV30
CDR3aa: CAWSGTGSDSGANVLTF
CDR3nt: TGTGCCTGGAGTGGTACAGGGTCCGATTCTGGGGCCAACGTCCTGACTTTC

abundance: .
len: 14
d_gene: TRBD2
j_gene: TRBJ2-5
v_gene: TRBV7-2
CDR3aa: CASSRSGGKETQYF
CDR3nt: TGTGCCAGCAGCCGTAGCGGGGGGAAAGAGACCCAGTACTTC

abundance: .
len: 13
d_gene: .
j_gene: TRBJ1-1
v_gene: TRBV12-3/TRBV12-4
CDR3aa: CASSRLRDTEAFF
CDR3nt: TGTGCCAGCAGCCGACTTCGGGACACTGAAGCTTTCTTT

abundance: .
len: 16
d_gene: TRBD1
j_gene: TRBJ2-5
v_gene: TRBV5-1
CDR3aa: CASSLAQQGPAETQYF
CDR3nt: TGCGCCAGCAGCTTGGCCCAACAGGGGCCCGCGGAGACCCAGTACTTC

abundance: .
len: 15
d_gene: TRBD1
j_gene: TRBJ1-6
v_gene: TRBV6-2/TRBV6-3
CDR3aa: CASSYSGQGYSPLHF
CDR3nt: TGTGCCAGCAGTTATAGCGGACAGGGTTATTCACCCCTCCACTTT

abundance: few
len: 14
d_gene: TRBD2
j_gene: TRBJ2-1
v_gene: TRBV3-1/TRBV3-2
CDR3aa: CASMPEGLPNEQFF
CDR3nt: TGTGCCAGCATGCCCGAGGGACTACCCAATGAGCAGTTCTTC

abundance: once
len: 14
d_gene: TRBD1
j_gene: TRBJ2-7
v_gene: TRBV6-5
CDR3aa: CAGSPTGTAYEQYF
CDR3nt: TGTGCCGGCTCCCCGACCGGGACAGCCTACGAGCAGTACTTC

abundance: .
len: 16
d_gene: .
j_gene: TRBJ1-6
v_gene: TRBV5-4
CDR3aa: CASSLVPGGVDSPLHF
CDR3nt: TGTGCCAGCAGCTTGGTCCCAGGAGGGGTTGATTCACCCCTCCACTTT

abundance: .
len: 15
d_gene: TRBD2
j_gene: TRBJ2-1
v_gene: TRBV27
CDR3aa: CASSLERGGYNEQFF
CDR3nt: TGTGCCAGCAGTTTAGAGCGGGGGGGCTACAATGAGCAGTTCTTC

abundance: .
len: 15
d_gene: TRBD1
j_gene: TRBJ2-2
v_gene: TRBV5-1
CDR3aa: CASSDRTGITGELFF
CDR3nt: TGCGCCAGCAGCGATCGGACAGGTATCACCGGGGAGCTGTTTTTT

abundance: .
len: 17
d_gene: TRBD2
j_gene: TRBJ2-3
v_gene: TRBV7-2
CDR3aa: CASSQGLAGPSTDTQYF
CDR3nt: TGTGCCAGCAGCCAAGGACTAGCGGGGCCTAGCACAGATACGCAGTATTTT

abundance: .
len: 11
d_gene: .
j_gene: TRBJ1-1
v_gene: TRBV30
CDR3aa: CAWRRYTEAFF
CDR3nt: TGTGCCTGGAGGAGGTACACTGAAGCTTTCTTT

abundance: .
len: 16
d_gene: TRBD1
j_gene: TRBJ2-5
v_gene: TRBV18
CDR3aa: CASSPAGTGGRETQYF
CDR3nt: TGTGCCAGCTCACCAGCCGGGACAGGGGGACGTGAGACCCAGTACTTC

abundance: few
len: 13
d_gene: .
j_gene: TRBJ1-2
v_gene: TRBV19
CDR3aa: CASSSQGLGGYTF
CDR3nt: TGTGCCAGTAGTTCCCAGGGACTCGGTGGCTACACCTTC

abundance: .
len: 15
d_gene: TRBD2
j_gene: TRBJ2-1
v_gene: TRBV4-3
CDR3aa: CASSQDLLAGGEQFF
CDR3nt: TGCGCCAGCAGCCAAGATCTACTAGCGGGGGGGGAGCAGTTCTTC

abundance: .
len: 18
d_gene: .
j_gene: TRBJ2-3
v_gene: TRBV5-5
CDR3aa: CASSLATAAASSTDTQYF
CDR3nt: TGTGCCAGCAGCTTGGCCACAGCAGCCGCCAGTAGCACAGATACGCAGTATTTT

abundance: .
len: 13
d_gene: .
j_gene: TRBJ2-2
v_gene: TRBV11-2
CDR3aa: CASSFVNTGELFF
CDR3nt: TGTGCCAGCAGCTTCGTCAACACCGGGGAGCTGTTTTTT

abundance: .
len: 14
d_gene: .
j_gene: TRBJ2-5
v_gene: TRBV5-5
CDR3aa: CASSSDKPQETQYF
CDR3nt: TGTGCCAGCAGCTCGGACAAACCCCAAGAGACCCAGTACTTC

abundance: .
len: 15
d_gene: .
j_gene: TRBJ2-4
v_gene: TRBV4-2
CDR3aa: CASSQFGGYKNIQYF
CDR3nt: TGTGCCAGCAGCCAATTCGGGGGTTACAAAAACATTCAGTACTTC

abundance: few
len: 17
d_gene: TRBD2
j_gene: TRBJ2-1
v_gene: TRBV7-6
CDR3aa: CASSLYAAGDPYNEQFF
CDR3nt: TGTGCCAGCAGCTTATATGCAGCGGGGGACCCATACAATGAGCAGTTCTTC

abundance: .
len: 17
d_gene: .
j_gene: TRBJ2-2
v_gene: TRBV3-1/TRBV3-2
CDR3aa: CASSQDSGGVGTGELFF
CDR3nt: TGTGCCAGCAGCCAAGATTCTGGCGGGGTCGGGACCGGGGAGCTGTTTTTT

abundance: .
len: 14
d_gene: TRBD2
j_gene: TRBJ2-7
v_gene: TRBV3-1/TRBV3-2
CDR3aa: CASSRGLVGNEQYF
CDR3nt: TGTGCCAGCAGCCGGGGACTAGTGGGCAACGAGCAGTACTTC

abundance: .
len: 15
d_gene: TRBD1
j_gene: TRBJ2-7
v_gene: TRBV5-4
CDR3aa: CASRQDRESSYEQYF
CDR3nt: TGTGCCAGCAGACAGGACAGGGAGAGCTCCTACGAGCAGTACTTC

abundance: .
len: 12
d_gene: TRBD2
j_gene: TRBJ2-7
v_gene: TRBV6-6
CDR3aa: CASSAGTYEQYF
CDR3nt: TGTGCCAGCTCAGCGGGGACCTACGAGCAGTACTTC

abundance: .
len: 13
d_gene: .
j_gene: TRBJ2-5
v_gene: TRBV4-1
CDR3aa: CASSRGSAETQYF
CDR3nt: TGCGCCAGCAGCCGAGGTAGCGCGGAGACCCAGTACTTC